These 7 T cell receptor beta chains came from one sample sequenced in a study of cytomegalovirus exposure and HLA in healthy donors. The PCR ran on 60 Vbeta and 13 Jbeta primers. Profiled with immunoSEQ multiplex PCR; TCRdb holds only in-frame clones, not every one. This table holds 150,000 to 200,000 clones, 70% to 85% found once. Input material: PBMCs. The origin of the receptors is a human donor in good health.

The rearrangement uses TRBV5-1 and TRBJ1-6; 12 bases are shared with TRBD1. The V and J ends lost 4 bases and 8 bases, in that order; junction bases with no gene match: 4. Germline CDR1 SGHRS, CDR2 YFSETQ. The length of the CDR3 is 15 residues. The CDR3 is CASSMGQGAHSPLHF. In DNA form, the CDR3 reads TGCGCCAGCAGCATGGGACAGGGGGCTCATTCACCCCTCCACTTT.

For this clone: One end of the junction does not line up with germline, which may come from a read error. The chain uses TRBV7-9 and TRBJ2-5, with 12 bases lining up with TRBD1. The germline gives CDR1 SEHNR, CDR2 FQNEAQ (reference sequence). The CDR3 totals 16 residues. As DNA, the CDR3 is TGTTCCAGCAGCTCACGGGACAGGGGGCTTCAAGAGACCCAGTACTTC. This translates into CSSSSRDRGLQETQYF.

The J gene is TRBJ2-1, the V gene TRBV2; TRBD2 agrees at 11 bases. This CDR3 contains 15 residues. With V trimmed by 5 bases and J by 6 bases, 6 bases remained unmatched. Germline V lookup: CDR1 SNHLY, CDR2 FYNNEI. CDR3 nucleotide sequence: TGTGCCAGCAGTTCCTTAGCGGGGGGGGTCAATGAGCAGTTCTTC. Protein product: CASSSLAGGVNEQFF.

Comment on this clone: A junction end diverges from the germline sequence, so it may reflect a read error. The rearrangement uses TRBV7-9 and TRBJ2-7; perhaps TRBD1 as D (6 bases). This CDR3 has 17 amino acids. Germline CDR1 and CDR2: SEHNR and FQNEAQ (reference sequence). CDR3 in amino acids: CSSSSDLQGLSSYEQYF. The CDR3 nucleotides read TGTTCCAGCAGCTCAGACTTACAGGGTTTGAGCTCCTACGAGCAGTACTTC.

The chain has TRBV5-1 and TRBJ2-5, with D unclear. Germline loops: CDR1 SGHRS, CDR2 YFSETQ. V was shortened by 4 bases and J by 0 bases, with 7 bases between the two germline ends. The CDR3 spans 13 residues. In DNA, the CDR3 is TGCGCCAGCAGCGCAGGAAACCAAGAGACCCAGTACTTC. Amino acid sequence: CASSAGNQETQYF.

The J gene is TRBJ2-7, the V gene TRBV28; 7 positions agree with TRBD2. CDR3 size: 14 residues. Trimming removed 5 bases from V and 2 bases from J; junction bases left unmatched: 6. The V gene's germline CDR1 is MDHEN and CDR2 SYDVKM. Written as DNA, the CDR3 is TGTGCCAGCAGTGGCGGGGGTGGGGCCTACGAGCAGTACTTC. This sequence encodes CASSGGGGAYEQYF.

The V gene is TRBV11-1, the J gene TRBJ2-7; no reliable D call. V shed 0 bases and J shed 3 bases, with 9 bases lying between them. Germline values: CDR1 SGHAT, CDR2 FQDESV (reference sequence). This CDR3 spans 14 amino acids. The CDR3 region has the DNA TGTGCCAGCAGCTTAGCGGGCCGCTTCTACGAGCAGTACTTC. The encoded protein is CASSLAGRFYEQYF.